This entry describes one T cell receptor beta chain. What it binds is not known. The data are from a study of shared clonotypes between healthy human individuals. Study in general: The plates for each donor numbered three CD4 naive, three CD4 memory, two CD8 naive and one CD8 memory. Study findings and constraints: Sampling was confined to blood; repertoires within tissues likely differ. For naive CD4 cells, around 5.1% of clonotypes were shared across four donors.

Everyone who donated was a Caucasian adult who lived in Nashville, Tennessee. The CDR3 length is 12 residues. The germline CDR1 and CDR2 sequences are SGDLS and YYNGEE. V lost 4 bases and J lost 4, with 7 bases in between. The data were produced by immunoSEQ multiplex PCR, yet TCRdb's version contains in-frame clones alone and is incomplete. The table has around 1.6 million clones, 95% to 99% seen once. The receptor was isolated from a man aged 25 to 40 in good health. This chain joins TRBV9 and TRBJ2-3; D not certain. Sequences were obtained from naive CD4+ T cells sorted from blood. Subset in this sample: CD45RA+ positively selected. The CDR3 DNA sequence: TGTGCCAGCAGCCCCGCGGCAGATACGCAGTATTTT. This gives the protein CASSPAADTQYF.